This T cell receptor beta chain originates from a study of T-cell reconstitution after alpha-beta-depleted transplantation in children. Findings of the study overall: A year had passed since transplant, and T-cell counts and diversity by then came mostly from newly produced T cells. Expanded graft clones, several hundred of them, were reportedly the source of alpha-beta T cells about two months after transplant. Certain patients had high TCRbeta diversity at day 60, and it came from recipient T cells and thymic progenitors that survived.

Points on this clonotype: The antigen is not known.

V lost 3 bases to trimming and J lost 3 bases; unmatched junction nucleotides: 4. The CDR3 is made up of 15 amino acids. Looked up from germline, CDR1 is KGHSH and CDR2 is LQKENI. It was with unique molecular identifiers that the TCRbeta library was prepared. TCRdb used MiXCR to reprocess the PCR reads, holding one entry per CDR3 protein. This table holds fewer than 250,000 distinct CDR3 sequences, about 15% found once. This sequence was found in a male patient under 10 years old who had a stem cell transplant for acute lymphoblastic leukemia, so the T cells may come from the graft donor. The chain uses TRBV18 and TRBJ2-4; TRBD1 agrees at 8 bases. The material was PBMCs, mostly from graft donor cells, obtained 360 days after TCRalphabeta/CD19-depleted stem cell transplant. CDR3 DNA: TGTGCCAGCTCACCTTTGGGACAGGACAAAAACATTCAGTACTTC. Translation gives CASSPLGQDKNIQYF.